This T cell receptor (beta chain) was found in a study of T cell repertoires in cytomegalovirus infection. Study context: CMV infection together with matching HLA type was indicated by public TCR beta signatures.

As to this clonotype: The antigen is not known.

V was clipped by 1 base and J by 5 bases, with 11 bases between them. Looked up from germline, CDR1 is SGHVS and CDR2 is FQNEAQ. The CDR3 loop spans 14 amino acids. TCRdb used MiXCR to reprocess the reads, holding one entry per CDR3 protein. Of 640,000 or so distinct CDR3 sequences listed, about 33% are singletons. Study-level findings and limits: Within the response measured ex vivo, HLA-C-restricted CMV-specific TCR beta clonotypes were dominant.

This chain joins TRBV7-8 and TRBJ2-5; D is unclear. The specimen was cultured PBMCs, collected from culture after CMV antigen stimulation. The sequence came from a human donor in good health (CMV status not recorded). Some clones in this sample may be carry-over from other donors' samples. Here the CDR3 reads CASSLVSWSETQYF. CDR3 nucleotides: TGTGCCAGCAGCTTAGTAAGCTGGTCCGAGACCCAGTACTTC.